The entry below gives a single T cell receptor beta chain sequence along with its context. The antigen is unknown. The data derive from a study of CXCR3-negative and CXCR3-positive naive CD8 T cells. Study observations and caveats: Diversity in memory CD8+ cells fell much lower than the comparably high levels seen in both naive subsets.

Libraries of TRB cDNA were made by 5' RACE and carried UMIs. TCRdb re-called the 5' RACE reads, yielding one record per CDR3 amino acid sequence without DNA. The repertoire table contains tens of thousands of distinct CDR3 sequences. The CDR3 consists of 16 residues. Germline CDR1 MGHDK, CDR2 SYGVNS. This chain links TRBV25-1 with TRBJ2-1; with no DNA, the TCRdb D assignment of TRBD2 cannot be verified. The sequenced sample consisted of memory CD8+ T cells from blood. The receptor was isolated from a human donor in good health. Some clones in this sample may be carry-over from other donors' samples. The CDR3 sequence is CASSEVTSEAYNEQFF.